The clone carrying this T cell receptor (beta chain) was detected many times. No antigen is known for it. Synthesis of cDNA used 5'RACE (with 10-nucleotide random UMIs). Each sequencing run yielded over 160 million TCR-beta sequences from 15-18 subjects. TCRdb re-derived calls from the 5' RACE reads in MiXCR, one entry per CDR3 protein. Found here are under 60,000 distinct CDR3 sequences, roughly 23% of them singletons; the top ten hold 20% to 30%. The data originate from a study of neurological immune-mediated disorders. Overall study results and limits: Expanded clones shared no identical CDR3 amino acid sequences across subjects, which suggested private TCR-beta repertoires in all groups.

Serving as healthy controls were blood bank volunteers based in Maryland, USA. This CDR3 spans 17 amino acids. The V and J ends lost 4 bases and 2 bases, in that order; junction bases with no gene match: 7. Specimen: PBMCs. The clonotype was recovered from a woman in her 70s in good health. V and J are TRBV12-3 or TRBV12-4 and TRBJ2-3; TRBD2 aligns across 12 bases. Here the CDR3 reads CASSSPLAGGPTDTQYF. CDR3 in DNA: TGTGCCAGCAGTTCCCCCCTAGCGGGAGGGCCCACAGATACGCAGTATTTT.